The sequence of this T cell receptor (beta chain) was determined in a study of early T cells in non-severe SARS-CoV-2 infection. Turning to the study itself: It was bulk RNA from unsorted whole blood that was sequenced, and the chains were unpaired.

This CDR3 region has 15 residues. This clonotype was seen only a few times. What it recognizes is unknown. Overall study findings and caveats: VDJdb-based matching was biased toward anti-spike CD8 responses and missed private and CD4 specificities.

The library protocol tagged individual cDNA molecules with unique molecular identifiers. TCRdb ran MiXCR on the 5' RACE reads and lists one entry per CDR3 protein. The sample includes tens of thousands of distinct CDR3 sequences, around 8.6% of them seen just once. Here the sequenced sample was whole blood, taken at baseline. The genes are TRBV21-1 and TRBJ1-2; the D segment call TRBD1 is taken from the table without a DNA check. TRBV21-1 is a pseudogene segment. This receptor was obtained from an adult who was a healthcare worker with PCR-confirmed SARS-CoV-2 infection or an uninfected control (not recorded which). The CDR3 reads CASSNHPQGARGYTF. The CDR3 bases are TGTGCCAGCAGCAATCATCCCCAGGGGGCGCGCGGCTACACCTTC.